Listed below are T cell receptor beta chains from one sample, sequenced in a study of T cells in Graves' hyperthyroidism and ophthalmopathy. TCRdb re-analysed the multiplex PCR reads in MiXCR, keeping a single row per CDR3 protein. The table records around 55,000 distinct CDR3 sequences, roughly 50% of them present only once. The material sequenced was blood. Every receptor here comes from a woman aged 45-59 years with Graves' ophthalmopathy. Both conserved end residues are part of each CDR3. The D gene is left open where the match is weak. Clone size appears in some rows only: once, few, many, or a class for an expanded clone.

cdr3_nt cdr3_aa d_call clone_size j_call v_call
TGTGCCAGTAGACTAGGAGATACGCAGTATTTT CASRLGDTQYF . many TRBJ2-3 TRBV6-2/TRBV6-3
TGCAGTGCTAGAGACGGGGGGTTTAACACTGAAGCTTTCTTT CSARDGGFNTEAFF . many TRBJ1-1 TRBV20-1
TGTGCCAGTAGTGTTCCGGGACAGGGGGCCAATCAGCCCCAGCATTTT CASSVPGQGANQPQHF TRBD1 many TRBJ1-5 TRBV19
TGCGCCAGCAGTGTAGCCAGCGGGAACACCGGGGAGCTGTTTTTT CASSVASGNTGELFF . . TRBJ2-2 TRBV10-1
TGTGCCAGCAGTTGGAGGGACACTGAAGCTTTCTTT CASSWRDTEAFF . once TRBJ1-1 TRBV2
TGCAGCGTTGAAGATCTCGGGACAGCTAGCACAGATACGCAGTATTTT CSVEDLGTASTDTQYF TRBD1 many TRBJ2-3 TRBV29-1
TGTGCCAGTTTTTCCCGGGACATAAATGGCTACACCTTC CASFSRDINGYTF . . TRBJ1-2 TRBV19
TGTGCCAGCAGCTTGGCAAGGACAGGGGAAGAGACCCAGTACTTC CASSLARTGEETQYF TRBD1 many TRBJ2-5 TRBV5-6
TGCAGCGTGAGGGGCGCTAATGAGCAGTTCTTC CSVRGANEQFF . . TRBJ2-1 TRBV29-1
TGTGCCAGCAGCTTCGGCGTCACAGATACGCAGTATTTT CASSFGVTDTQYF . many TRBJ2-3 TRBV7-3
TGTGCCAGCAGGACGACAGGGGGCGGGAATGAGCAGTTCTTC CASRTTGGGNEQFF TRBD1 . TRBJ2-1 TRBV28
TGTGCCACCAGTGTCGGACTAGCTGAGCAGTTCTTC CATSVGLAEQFF TRBD2 medium-sized TRBJ2-1 TRBV24-1
TGCAGTGCTAGCACAGATACGCAGTATTTT CSASTDTQYF . . TRBJ2-3 TRBV20-1
TGCAGTGCTAGAGATTTGCGGGAGGGCCTCTACGAGCAGTACTTC CSARDLREGLYEQYF TRBD2 once TRBJ2-7 TRBV20-1
TGTGCCAATAGCCAGTGGCTACCCGAGCCGGGTAATGAGCAGTTCTTC CANSQWLPEPGNEQFF . once TRBJ2-1 TRBV19
TGCAGCGTACGGGCCCCCACAGATACGCAGTATTTT CSVRAPTDTQYF . many TRBJ2-3 TRBV29-1
TGTGCCAGCAGTTTACTAACTAGCCGCACCGGGGAGCTGTTTTTT CASSLLTSRTGELFF . many TRBJ2-2 TRBV6-5
TGTGCCAGTGGTTCTTCCAGTTGGGCTGGGGCCAACGTCCTGGCTTTC CASGSSSWAGANVLAF . . TRBJ2-6 TRBV19
TGCAGTGCTAGAGCGGGGGGCAATCAGCCCCAGCATTTT CSARAGGNQPQHF . . TRBJ1-5 TRBV20-1
TGCAGTGCTAGAGACCTTATGGGTTATAATTCACCCCTCCACTTC CSARDLMGYNSPLHF . . TRBJ1-6 TRBV20-1
TGTGCCAGCAGTCACCCACAGGGGGCCCTTGCCTACGAGCAGTACTTC CASSHPQGALAYEQYF TRBD1 many TRBJ2-7 TRBV6-2/TRBV6-3